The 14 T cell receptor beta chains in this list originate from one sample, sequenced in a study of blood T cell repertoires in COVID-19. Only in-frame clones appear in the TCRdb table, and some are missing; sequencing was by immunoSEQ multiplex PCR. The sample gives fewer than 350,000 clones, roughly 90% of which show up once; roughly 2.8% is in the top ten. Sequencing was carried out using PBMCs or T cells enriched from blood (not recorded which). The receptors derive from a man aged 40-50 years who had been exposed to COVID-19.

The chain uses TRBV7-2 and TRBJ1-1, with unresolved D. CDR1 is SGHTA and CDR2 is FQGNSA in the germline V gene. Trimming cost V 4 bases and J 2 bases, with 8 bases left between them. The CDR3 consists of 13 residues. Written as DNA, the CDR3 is TGTGCCAGCAGCTATGACTCAAACACTGAAGCTTTCTTT. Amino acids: CASSYDSNTEAFF.

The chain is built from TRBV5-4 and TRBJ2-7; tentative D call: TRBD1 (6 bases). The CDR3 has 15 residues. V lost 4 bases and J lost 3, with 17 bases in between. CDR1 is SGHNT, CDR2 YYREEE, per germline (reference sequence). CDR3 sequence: CASSRDKGQNYEQYF. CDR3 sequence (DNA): TGTGCCAGCAGCCGGGACAAGGGACAAAACTACGAGCAGTACTTC.

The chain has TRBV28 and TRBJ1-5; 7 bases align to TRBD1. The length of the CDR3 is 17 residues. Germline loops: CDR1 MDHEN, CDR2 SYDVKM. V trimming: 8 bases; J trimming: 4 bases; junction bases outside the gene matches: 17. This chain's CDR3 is CASRVNSRDRKNQPQHF. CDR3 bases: TGTGCCAGCCGAGTTAATTCCCGGGACAGAAAAAATCAGCCCCAGCATTTT.

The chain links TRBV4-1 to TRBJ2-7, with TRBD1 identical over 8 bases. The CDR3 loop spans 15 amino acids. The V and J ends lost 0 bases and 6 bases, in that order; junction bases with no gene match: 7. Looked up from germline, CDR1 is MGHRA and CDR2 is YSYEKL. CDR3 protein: CASSQDLGQGREQYF. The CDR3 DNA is TGCGCCAGCAGCCAAGATCTAGGACAGGGTCGCGAGCAGTACTTC.

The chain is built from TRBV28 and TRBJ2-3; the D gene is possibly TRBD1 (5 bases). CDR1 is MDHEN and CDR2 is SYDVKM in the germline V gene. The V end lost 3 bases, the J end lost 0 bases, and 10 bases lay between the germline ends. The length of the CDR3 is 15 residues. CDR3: CASSFRAGSTDTQYF. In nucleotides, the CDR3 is TGTGCCAGCAGTTTTAGGGCAGGGAGCACAGATACGCAGTATTTT.

DNA for the CDR3: TGTGCCAGCAGCTTGGCTTACAGCTCCTACAATGAGCAGTTCTTC. It is translated as CASSLAYSSYNEQFF. This sequence joins TRBV7-9 and TRBJ2-1; D ambiguous. Trimming cost V 3 bases and J 0 bases, with 9 bases left between them. Per the germline V gene, CDR1 is SEHNR and CDR2 is FQNEAQ (reference sequence). This CDR3 has 15 residues.

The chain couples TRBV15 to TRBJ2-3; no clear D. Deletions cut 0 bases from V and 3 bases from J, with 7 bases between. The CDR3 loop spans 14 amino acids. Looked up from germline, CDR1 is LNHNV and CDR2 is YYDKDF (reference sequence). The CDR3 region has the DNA TGTGCCACCAGCAGAGATATAACAACAGATACGCAGTATTTT. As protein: CATSRDITTDTQYF.

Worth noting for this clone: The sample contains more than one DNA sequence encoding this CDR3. The CDR3 bases are TGCGCCAGCAGCTTGGGGGGCGATTACAATGAGCAGTTCTTC. As protein: CASSLGGDYNEQFF. The rearrangement uses TRBV5-1 and TRBJ2-1; possibly TRBD1 for D (5 bases). V was shortened by 0 bases and J by 4 bases, with 8 bases between the two germline ends. CDR1 and CDR2 from the germline V gene are SGHRS and YFSETQ. CDR3 length equals 14 residues.

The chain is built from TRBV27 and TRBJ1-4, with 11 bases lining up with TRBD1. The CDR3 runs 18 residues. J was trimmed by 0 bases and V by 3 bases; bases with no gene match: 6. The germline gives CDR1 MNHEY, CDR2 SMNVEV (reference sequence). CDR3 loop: CASSLGTGGRATNEKLFF. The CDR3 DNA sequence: TGTGCCAGCAGTTTGGGGACAGGGGGGAGGGCAACTAATGAAAAACTGTTTTTT. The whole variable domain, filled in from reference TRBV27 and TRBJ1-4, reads EAQVTQNPRYLITVTGKKLTVTCSQNMNHEYMSWYRQDPGLGLRQIYYSMNVEVTDKGDVPEGYKVSRKEKRNFPLILESPSPNQTSLYFCASSLGTGGRATNEKLFFGSGTQLSVL.

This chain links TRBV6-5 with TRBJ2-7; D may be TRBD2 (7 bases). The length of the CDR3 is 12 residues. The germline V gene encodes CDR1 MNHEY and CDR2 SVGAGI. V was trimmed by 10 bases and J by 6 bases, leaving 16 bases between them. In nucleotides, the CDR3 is TGTGCCACCAAATTTCGGGGGGCCGAGCAGTACTTC. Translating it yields CATKFRGAEQYF.

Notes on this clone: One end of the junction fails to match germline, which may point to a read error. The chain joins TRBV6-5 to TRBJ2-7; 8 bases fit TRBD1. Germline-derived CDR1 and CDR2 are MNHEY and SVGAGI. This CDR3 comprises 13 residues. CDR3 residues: CASRTQSGTGNHF. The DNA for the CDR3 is TGTGCCAGCAGAACCCAGTCCGGGACAGGCAATCACTTC.

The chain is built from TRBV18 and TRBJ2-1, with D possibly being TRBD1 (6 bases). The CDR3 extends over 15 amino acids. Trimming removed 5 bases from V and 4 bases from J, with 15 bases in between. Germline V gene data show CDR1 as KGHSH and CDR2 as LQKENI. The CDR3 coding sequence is TGTGCCAGCTCAACGCGTATGGACAGATACAATGAGCAGTTCTTC. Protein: CASSTRMDRYNEQFF. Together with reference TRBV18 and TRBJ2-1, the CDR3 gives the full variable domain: NAGVMQNPRHLVRRRGQEARLRCSPMKGHSHVYWYRQLPEEGLKFMVYLQKENIIDESGMPKERFSAEFPKEGPSILRIQQVVRGDSAAYFCASSTRMDRYNEQFFGPGTRLTVL.

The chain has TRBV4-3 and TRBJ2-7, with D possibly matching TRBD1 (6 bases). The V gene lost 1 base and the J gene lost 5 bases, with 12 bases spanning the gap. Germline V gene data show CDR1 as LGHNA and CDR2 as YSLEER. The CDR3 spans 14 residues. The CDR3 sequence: CASSQGTGRNEQYF. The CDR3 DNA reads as TGCGCCAGCAGCCAAGGAACAGGGCGGAACGAGCAGTACTTC.

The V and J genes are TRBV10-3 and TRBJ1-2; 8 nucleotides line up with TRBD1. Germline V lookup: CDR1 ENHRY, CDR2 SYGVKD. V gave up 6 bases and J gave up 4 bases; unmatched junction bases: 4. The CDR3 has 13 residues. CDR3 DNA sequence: TGTGCCATCAGCAGGGGGCTCGGCTATGGCTACACCTTC. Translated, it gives CAISRGLGYGYTF.